Described below is a single T cell receptor beta chain sequence and its context. Unmatched junction bases numbered 6, after V lost 2 bases and J lost 7 bases. Germline V gives CDR1 SGHRS, CDR2 YFSETQ. The CDR3 is made up of 15 amino acids. This sample is drawn from a study of beta chain features in type 1 diabetes. What was sequenced were expressed TCRB transcripts, since all of the isolated RNA had been reverse transcribed. Repertoires were generated with immunoSEQ multiplex PCR, while TCRdb's copy carries only in-frame clones and drops some. The data hold around 200,000 clones, with 13% observed a single time.

This sequence joins TRBV5-1 and TRBJ2-2; 9 bases match TRBD1. This TCR derives from a woman aged 18-30 years in good health. Sequenced sample: central memory CD4+ T cells from blood. CDR3 nucleotides: TGCGCCAGCAGCTTAAGGACAGGGGTTGACGGGGAGCTGTTTTTT. Translation: CASSLRTGVDGELFF.